Following are 17 T cell receptor beta chains from one sample sequenced in a study of CD8 T cells in Susac syndrome. Reverse transcription of 0.5 to 1 ug RNA used random hexamers. In TCRdb, the immunoSEQ multiplex PCR reads were re-called with MiXCR into one record per CDR3 protein. The profile shows roughly 80,000 distinct CDR3 sequences, less than 95% of them singletons. Sequencing used CD8+ T cells from PBMCs. These receptors were obtained from a human donor with Susac syndrome.

The chain has TRBV7-9 and TRBJ2-1, with D perhaps assigned TRBD1 or TRBD2 (6 bases each). CDR3 length equals 15 residues. CDR1 is SEHNR, CDR2 FQNEAQ, per germline (reference sequence). V shed 2 bases and J shed 10 bases, with 18 bases lying between them. CDR3 sequence reads: CASSLPGDNRGEQFF. The CDR3 DNA follows: TGTGCCAGCAGCTTACCCGGGGACAACCGGGGGGAGCAGTTCTTC.

The chain combines TRBV7-6 with TRBJ2-4; D uncertain. Germline V CDR1 and CDR2: SGHVS, FNYEAQ. V was trimmed by 3 bases and J by 6 bases, leaving 9 bases between them. The CDR3 is 13 residues long. The CDR3 DNA reads as TGTGCCAGCAGCTTCGGGCAGACAAACATTCAGTACTTC. Amino acids: CASSFGQTNIQYF.

This chain connects TRBV14 to TRBJ2-1; D may be TRBD1 (6 bases). The CDR3 totals 14 residues. V shed 3 bases and J shed 2 bases, with 8 bases lying between them. Germline V lookup: CDR1 SGHDN, CDR2 FVKESK. The CDR3: CASSQRTAYNEQFF. CDR3 coding DNA: TGTGCCAGCAGCCAGCGGACAGCCTACAATGAGCAGTTCTTC.

The chain combines TRBV5-1 with TRBJ2-3; tentatively, D is TRBD1 (5 bases). The CDR3 sequence is 14 residues long. V lost 6 bases and J 2 bases, leaving 13 bases between the germline ends. Germline values: CDR1 SGHRS, CDR2 YFSETQ. The CDR3 loop reads CASTGYGSTDTQYF. For the CDR3, the DNA is TGCGCCAGCACAGGGTACGGGTCCACAGATACGCAGTATTTT.

Turning to this clonotype: Germline is not matched at one junction end, which may reflect a read error. V gene TRBV2 combines with J gene TRBJ1-1, with unresolved D. The CDR3 runs 12 residues. Germline loops: CDR1 SNHLY, CDR2 FYNNEI. CDR3 coding DNA: TGTGCCAGCAGCCCAAGGAACGCTGAAGCTTTCTTT. Translation: CASSPRNAEAFF. The full variable domain, its missing parts supplied by reference TRBV2 and TRBJ1-1, is EPEVTQTPSHQVTQMGQEVILRCVPISNHLYFYWYRQILGQKVEFLVSFYNNEISEKSEIFDDQFSVERPDGSNFTLKIRSTKLEDSAMYFCASSPRNAEAFFGQGTRLTVV.

Written as DNA, the CDR3 is TGTGCCAGCAAGGACGGATACCAAGAGACCCAGTACTTC. Translating it yields CASKDGYQETQYF. The chain links TRBV28 to TRBJ2-5; no reliable D call. This CDR3 spans 13 amino acids. V was trimmed by 7 bases and J by 0 bases, leaving 9 bases between them. Germline loops: CDR1 MDHEN, CDR2 SYDVKM.

This rearrangement joins TRBV5-1 to TRBJ2-7; 7 bases are shared with TRBD1. Germline trimming cut 3 bases from V and 3 bases from J; bases unmatched to any gene: 15. Looked up from germline, CDR1 is SGHRS and CDR2 is YFSETQ. The CDR3 is 17 amino acids. The CDR3 reads CASSYPGQTGKNYEQYF. The DNA for the CDR3 is TGCGCCAGCAGCTACCCCGGGCAGACAGGGAAAAACTACGAGCAGTACTTC.

This chain uses TRBV7-3 with TRBJ1-1; D uncertain. The V gene's germline CDR1 is SGHTA and CDR2 FQGTGA. The V gene lost 2 bases and the J gene lost 2 bases, with 6 bases spanning the gap. This CDR3 is built from 13 residues. The CDR3 DNA follows: TGTGCCAGCAGCTTAGAGGACAACACTGAAGCTTTCTTT. Translation: CASSLEDNTEAFF.

V usage is TRBV4-3 and J usage is TRBJ1-4; D not certain. V shed 4 bases and J shed 4 bases, with 10 bases lying between them. The CDR3 length is 14 residues. Germline values: CDR1 LGHNA, CDR2 YSLEER. CDR3 residues: CASSPLRGNEKLFF. As DNA, the CDR3 is TGCGCCAGCAGCCCACTGCGGGGTAATGAAAAACTGTTTTTT.

V and J are TRBV28 and TRBJ2-7; possibly TRBD1 for D (5 bases). This CDR3 has 11 residues. V was pared by 6 bases and J by 3 bases, with 6 bases between. Germline V gives CDR1 MDHEN, CDR2 SYDVKM. CDR3 coding DNA: TGTGCCAGCAGGGACATCTACGAGCAGTACTTC. Protein: CASRDIYEQYF.

The CDR3: CASSEGVGGYYEQYF. Written as DNA, the CDR3 is TGTGCCAGCAGTGAAGGCGTCGGGGGGTACTACGAGCAGTACTTC. The V gene is TRBV2, the J gene TRBJ2-7, with 7 bases matching TRBD2. The ends lost 1 base at V and 3 bases at J; junction bases unmatched: 6. From germline, CDR1 is SNHLY and CDR2 FYNNEI. The CDR3 loop spans 15 amino acids.

In the case of this clonotype: One junction end disagrees with the germline gene, perhaps due to a read error. The chain combines TRBV5-6 with TRBJ1-1, with no clear D. The germline V gene encodes CDR1 SGHDT and CDR2 YYEEEE. This CDR3 is built from 12 residues. The CDR3 bases are TGTGCCTCCGGCGGGAGAGGCACTGAAGTTTTCTTT. Translation gives CASGGRGTEVFF.

CDR3 sequence (DNA): TGTGCCAGCAGCTTAGCGGGTGAGGGCGGCAAAAACATTCAGTACTTC. This translates into CASSLAGEGGKNIQYF. V is TRBV7-3 and J is TRBJ2-4, with D possibly being TRBD2 (5 bases). The CDR3 length is 16 residues. Germline assignment: CDR1 SGHTA and CDR2 FQGTGA. Trimming removed 2 bases from V and 3 bases from J, with 14 bases in between.

The rearrangement links TRBV3-1 to TRBJ2-4; D gene unclear. Germline-derived CDR1 and CDR2 are LGHDT and YNNKEL (reference sequence). The CDR3 covers 13 residues. The germline V and J ends were trimmed by 5 bases and 0 bases, with 5 bases remaining between them. CDR3 amino acids: CASSEIAKNIQYF. The CDR3 bases are TGTGCCAGCAGCGAAATAGCCAAAAACATTCAGTACTTC.

This rearrangement joins TRBV2 to TRBJ2-3; weak D call: TRBD1 (6 bases). The V gene lost 2 bases and the J gene lost 4 bases, with 13 bases spanning the gap. Germline V lookup: CDR1 SNHLY, CDR2 FYNNEI. The CDR3 totals 15 residues. This CDR3 reads CASSEYRVSADTQYF. The CDR3 region has the DNA TGTGCCAGCAGTGAATACAGGGTATCGGCAGATACGCAGTATTTT.

The chain recombines TRBV19 with TRBJ1-5; weak D call: TRBD1 (5 bases). Trimming cost V 6 bases and J 2 bases, with 17 bases left between them. This CDR3 comprises 16 residues. Germline V lookup: CDR1 LNHDA, CDR2 SQIVND (reference sequence). CDR3 sequence (DNA): TGTGCCAGTAGAGTAGGACCAGGGAATGGCAATCAGCCCCAGCATTTT. Amino acid sequence: CASRVGPGNGNQPQHF.

J is TRBJ1-1 and V is TRBV9; D is unresolved. With 3 bases removed from V and 1 base from J, the gap between germline ends came to 13 bases. The CDR3 has 15 amino acids. CDR1 is SGDLS and CDR2 is YYNGEE in the germline V gene. CDR3 bases: TGTGCCAGCAGCGACGGGATTCAGACGAACACTGAAGCTTTCTTT. Protein: CASSDGIQTNTEAFF.